A selection of T cell receptor beta chains follows, all from one sample in a study of T cells after yellow fever vaccination. TCRdb called the 5' RACE reads again in MiXCR, with one record for every CDR3 protein. Of fewer than 350,000 distinct CDR3 sequences listed, 3.5% to 5% are singletons. Sequences were derived from PBMCs, sampled 15 days after the yellow fever booster vaccination. The source of these receptors is a man aged 18 to 30 who received the YFV17D yellow fever vaccine. CDR3s leave out the opening cysteine and the closing phenylalanine or tryptophan. Each record gives: J gene, V gene, clone size, CDR3 protein. The listing skips clone size in some rows; elsewhere it reads once, few, many or a size class.

TRBJ1-6 TRBV20-1 many SARVGGPQSPLH
TRBJ2-2 TRBV7-9 many ASSLLANTGELF
TRBJ2-1 TRBV6-6 many ASSWGDTSGGNEQF
TRBJ2-3 TRBV10-3 many AITQGAGGRDTQY
TRBJ1-5 TRBV24-1 few ATSDWRRDQPQH
TRBJ2-4 TRBV5-1 NA ASSRDSKNIQY
TRBJ1-5 TRBV27 NA ASSEVRSNQPQH
TRBJ2-5 TRBV27 few ASSFAETQY
TRBJ2-7 TRBV19 few ASSGPGQGNYEQY
TRBJ2-3 TRBV29-1 many SVEGYGSTDTQY
TRBJ2-1 TRBV12-3/TRBV12-4 many ASSRPGQSGNEQF
TRBJ2-1 TRBV20-1 NA SDSNTGVPYNEQF
TRBJ1-2 TRBV6-5 NA ASSYSGTGLHGYT
TRBJ1-2 TRBV12-3/TRBV12-4 NA ASSTRSGGMGYGYT
TRBJ2-1 TRBV5-4 few ASRSGLAGGYNEQF
TRBJ2-1 TRBV2 many ASTLSGGSYNEQF
TRBJ1-6 TRBV18 many ASSPTGADNSPLH
TRBJ1-2 TRBV20-1 many SATLAGLGYT
TRBJ1-2 TRBV3-1 NA ASSLGPIGGVYGYT
TRBJ2-3 TRBV6-4 many ASSEGSTDTQY
TRBJ2-1 TRBV5-6 NA ASSADQQEQF
TRBJ1-1 TRBV5-1 many ASSYGRLNTEAF
TRBJ2-2 TRBV24-1 many ATSDTFYAGSTGELF
TRBJ1-1 TRBV7-8 many ASSLDRVPVTTTEAF
TRBJ2-3 TRBV4-2 many ASSQARLAGGPWVQDTQY
TRBJ2-3 TRBV7-2 few ASSTDTGSGTDTQY
TRBJ2-2 TRBV5-1 many ASSPPGQGFTGELF
TRBJ1-6 TRBV5-4 many ASNRDLGNSPLH
TRBJ2-1 TRBV7-2 many ASSFGGARSYNEQF
TRBJ2-2 TRBV7-2 NA ASSFGVNTGELF
TRBJ2-5 TRBV7-2 many ASSSNLGGGARETQY